The present entry profiles one T cell receptor beta chain with its context. This sample stems from a study of cytomegalovirus exposure and HLA in healthy donors. The study ran its PCR with 60 Vbeta and 13 Jbeta primers. Sequencing used immunoSEQ multiplex PCR; TCRdb keeps in-frame clones, though not all of them. The sample consists of about 120,000 clones, roughly 80% of them appearing once. The CDR3 is made up of 15 amino acids. The V gene end was trimmed by 0 bases and the J gene end by 3 bases; junction bases not matched to a gene: 3. In germline, CDR1 is SGHRS, CDR2 YFSETQ. The sequenced sample was PBMCs. V usage is TRBV5-1 and J usage is TRBJ2-1, with 7 bases that match TRBD2. The origin of this receptor is a man younger than 40 in good health and CMV-seropositive. In nucleotides, the CDR3 is TGCGCCAGCAGCTTGGCCGGGACTAACTACAATGAGCAGTTCTTC. Its protein product is CASSLAGTNYNEQFF.